Presented here are 8 T cell receptor beta chains from one specimen sequenced in a study of T cells in Graves' hyperthyroidism and ophthalmopathy. RNA transcripts yielded amplified TCR beta CDR3 regions. An initial round of RT-PCR targeting the TCR CDR3 relied on the HTBI primer set. MiXCR, run by TCRdb on the multiplex PCR reads, gives a single entry per CDR3 protein. The sample has approximately 210,000 distinct CDR3 sequences; under 20% are singletons. The sample consisted of blood. Receptors were obtained from a man aged 50 to 59 with Graves' hyperthyroidism.

This chain connects TRBV4-1 to TRBJ2-7; D gene ambiguous. Germline V gives CDR1 MGHRA, CDR2 YSYEKL. There are 13 residues in the CDR3. With 1 base removed from V and 3 bases from J, the gap between germline ends came to 7 bases. The DNA for the CDR3 is TGCGCCAGCAGCCAAGGGCTAGTCTACGAGCAGTACTTC. This gives the protein CASSQGLVYEQYF.

This clonotype came up many times. V usage is TRBV6-2 or TRBV6-3 and J usage is TRBJ2-7; tentative D call: TRBD2 (5 bases). The CDR3 loop spans 16 amino acids. Germline V CDR1 and CDR2: MNHEY, SVGEGT. V was shortened by 0 bases and J by 6 bases, with 18 bases between the two germline ends. CDR3 protein: CASSYSWQNKEVEQYF. The CDR3 DNA is TGTGCCAGCAGTTACTCGTGGCAGAACAAGGAGGTCGAGCAGTACTTC.

This clonotype was observed a handful of times. The chain joins TRBV2 to TRBJ1-3; D is ambiguous. The V end was cut by 4 bases, the J end by 0 bases, with 7 bases between. This CDR3 is 14 amino acids long. Per the germline V gene, CDR1 is SNHLY and CDR2 is FYNNEI. DNA for the CDR3: TGTGCCAGCAGTGGTCAGCTCTCTGGAAACACCATATATTTT. This gives the protein CASSGQLSGNTIYF.

This clonotype was picked up a small number of times. This chain connects TRBV6-1 to TRBJ2-7; 9 bases map to TRBD1. V was clipped by 4 bases and J by 3 bases; unmatched bases: 10. Germline V gene lookup returns CDR1 MNHNS and CDR2 SASEGT. This CDR3 has 16 residues. This chain's CDR3 is CASSVREPGQGYEQYF. The DNA of the CDR3 is TGTGCCAGCAGTGTTCGAGAACCGGGACAGGGCTACGAGCAGTACTTC.

This chain uses TRBV24-1 with TRBJ2-5, with 8 bases matching TRBD1. Germline CDR1 is KGHDR and CDR2 is SFDVKD. The CDR3 loop spans 16 amino acids. The J segment lost 1 base and the V segment lost 2 bases, leaving 5 bases of the junction unmatched. The CDR3 loop reads CATSDSTGVTQETQYF. CDR3 DNA: TGTGCCACCAGTGATTCGACAGGGGTCACCCAAGAGACCCAGTACTTC.

This clonotype was seen repeatedly, ten times or more. The chain combines TRBV6-2 or TRBV6-3 with TRBJ2-3; 8 bases fit TRBD2. The V gene end was trimmed by 4 bases and the J gene end by 2 bases; junction bases not matched to a gene: 5. Per germline, CDR1 MNHEY and CDR2 SVGEGT. The CDR3 totals 15 residues. The CDR3 DNA follows: TGTGCCAGCAGTTGGACTAGCCGAAACACAGATACGCAGTATTTT. Protein: CASSWTSRNTDTQYF.

This clonotype showed up many times. CDR3: CASSESSARTDTQYF. The CDR3 DNA reads TGCGCCAGCAGTGAGTCGTCAGCTCGCACAGATACGCAGTATTTT. This chain connects TRBV10-2 to TRBJ2-3; D is unclear. This CDR3 comprises 15 residues. The V and J ends lost 0 bases and 1 base respectively, with 8 bases between them. From germline, CDR1 is WSHSY and CDR2 SAAADI.

The sample holds many counts of this clonotype. The chain joins TRBV12-3 or TRBV12-4 to TRBJ2-1, with a tentative D call TRBD1 (6 bases). The V end was cut by 7 bases, the J end by 8 bases, with 15 bases between. The CDR3 loop spans 13 amino acids. The CDR3 here is CASTLLGAYEQFF. Written as DNA, the CDR3 is TGTGCCAGCACCCTTTTGGGGGCCTATGAGCAGTTCTTC.